Following are 10 T cell receptor beta chains from one sample sequenced in a study of T cell changes during pregnancy in multiple sclerosis. The repertoire was sequenced with immunoSEQ multiplex PCR; TCRdb's copy has only in-frame clones and lacks some. The table shows around 70,000 clones, with approximately 92% occurring only once. Sequenced material: peripheral blood, taken before pregnancy. These receptors all come from a female donor with multiple sclerosis, enrolled in a pregnancy study.

The chain's CDR3 is CASTADRVKTQYF. CDR3 sequence (DNA): TGTGCCAGCACCGCGGACAGGGTAAAGACCCAGTACTTC. The J gene is TRBJ2-5, the V gene TRBV5-4; 8 bases align to TRBD1. Germline V gene sequence: CDR1 SGHNT, CDR2 YYREEE (reference sequence). The CDR3 totals 13 residues. Unmatched junction bases numbered 7, after V lost 6 bases and J lost 6 bases.

This clone was seen only once. V gene TRBV28 combines with J gene TRBJ2-1, with a weak D call TRBD2 (5 bases). Germline CDR1 reads MDHEN; CDR2 reads SYDVKM. This CDR3 is built from 15 residues. The V gene lost 2 bases and the J gene lost 8 bases, with 16 bases spanning the gap. This chain's CDR3 is CASSLPGTQSDEQFF. CDR3 nucleotides: TGTGCCAGCAGTTTACCGGGAACCCAATCGGATGAGCAGTTCTTC.

The genes are TRBV29-1 and TRBJ2-1, with D uncertain. The V and J ends lost 5 bases and 8 bases respectively, with 16 bases between them. The V gene's germline CDR1 is SQVTM and CDR2 ANQGSEA. The CDR3 spans 13 residues. CDR3 sequence: CSVQPTVVDEQFF. The CDR3 DNA is TGCAGCGTTCAACCTACAGTAGTCGATGAGCAGTTCTTC.

This rearrangement joins TRBV30 to TRBJ1-4, with 8 bases lining up with TRBD1. Germline trimming cut 2 bases from V and 8 bases from J; bases unmatched to any gene: 10. The CDR3 is 15 residues long. Germline CDR1 reads GTSNPN; CDR2 reads SVGIG (reference sequence). The DNA for the CDR3 is TGTGCCTGGAGTCCCCGGACAGGGTTTAGGGAAAAACTGTTTTTT. Its protein product is CAWSPRTGFREKLFF.

This rearrangement joins TRBV7-6 to TRBJ1-2; D unclear. The germline gives CDR1 SGHVS, CDR2 FNYEAQ. V was trimmed by 5 bases and J by 4 bases, leaving 11 bases between them. CDR3 length: 13 residues. CDR3 sequence: CASSLLEGYGYTF. The CDR3 DNA is TGTGCCAGCAGCCTGCTGGAGGGCTATGGCTACACCTTC.

J is TRBJ2-1 and V is TRBV5-6; 8 positions agree with TRBD2. Germline V gene data show CDR1 as SGHDT and CDR2 as YYEEEE. With V trimmed by 10 bases and J by 8 bases, 11 bases remained unmatched. The CDR3 length is 13 residues. CDR3 amino acids: CAQGLGGRYEQFF. The CDR3 DNA is TGTGCCCAGGGCCTTGGCGGGAGGTATGAGCAGTTCTTC.

The chain uses TRBV5-4 and TRBJ2-5; D might be TRBD1 (6 bases). Germline CDR1 and CDR2: SGHNT and YYREEE (reference sequence). V was shortened by 4 bases and J by 5 bases, with 18 bases between the two germline ends. This CDR3 region has 15 residues. CDR3 DNA: TGTGCCAGCAGCAACCGGAAGGCAGGGGACGAGACCCAGTACTTC. Residues: CASSNRKAGDETQYF.

V is TRBV6-1 and J is TRBJ1-5; 7 bases are shared with TRBD1. The CDR3 totals 21 residues. Germline values: CDR1 MNHNS, CDR2 SASEGT. V gave up 0 bases and J gave up 6 bases; unmatched junction bases: 23. The CDR3 nucleotides read TGTGCCAGCAGTGAAGCCGCGGACAGGCCCAAGGGCCCTAATTTTAGTCAGCCCCAGCATTTT. Translated: CASSEAADRPKGPNFSQPQHF.

This chain connects TRBV6-1 to TRBJ2-7; 7 positions match TRBD2. The CDR3 contains 14 residues. V was clipped by 6 bases and J by 0 bases; unmatched bases: 5. CDR1 and CDR2 (germline): MNHNS, SASEGT. The CDR3 nucleotides read TGTGCCAGCAGGCTAGCGGAGCGCTCCTACGAGCAGTACTTC. Its translation: CASRLAERSYEQYF.

In its sample, this clone was seen once. The chain carries TRBV7-3 and TRBJ2-3; TRBD2 matches at 9 bases. Per germline, CDR1 SGHTA and CDR2 FQGTGA. V lost 5 bases, J lost 1 base, and 10 bases stayed unmatched. CDR3 length: 17 residues. The CDR3 DNA is TGTGCCAGCAGCCCGTTAGGACTAGCGCGGGGCACAGATACGCAGTATTTT. This sequence encodes CASSPLGLARGTDTQYF.